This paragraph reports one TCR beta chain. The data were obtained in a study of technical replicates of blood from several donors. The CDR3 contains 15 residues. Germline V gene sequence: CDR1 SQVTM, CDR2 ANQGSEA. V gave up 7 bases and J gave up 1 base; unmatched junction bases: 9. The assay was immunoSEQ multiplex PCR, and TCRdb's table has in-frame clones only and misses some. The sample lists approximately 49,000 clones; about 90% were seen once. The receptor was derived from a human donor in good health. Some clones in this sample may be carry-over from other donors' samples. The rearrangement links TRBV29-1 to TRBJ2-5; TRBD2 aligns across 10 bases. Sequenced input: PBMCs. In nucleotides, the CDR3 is TGCAGCGCTCCTTCGGGACTAGCGTTCCAAGAGACCCAGTACTTC. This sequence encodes CSAPSGLAFQETQYF.